Sequencing of this T cell receptor (beta chain) was carried out in a study of T cell changes during pregnancy in multiple sclerosis. V lost 3 bases to trimming and J lost 8 bases; unmatched junction nucleotides: 15. The CDR3 loop spans 17 amino acids. Germline V gives CDR1 MNHEY, CDR2 SMNVEV (reference sequence). Sequencing was performed with immunoSEQ multiplex PCR; in TCRdb, only in-frame clones are kept and a portion is missing. The top ten hold around 2% of the sample, which has approximately 70,000 clones, around 90% seen once. This chain links TRBV27 with TRBJ2-1; TRBD2 matches at 8 bases. This receptor was taken from a female donor with multiple sclerosis, enrolled in a pregnancy study. Here the sequenced sample was peripheral blood, taken in the second trimester of pregnancy. CDR3 loop: CASSFRSVRLARYEQFF. CDR3 sequence (DNA): TGTGCCAGCAGTTTTAGGAGTGTCCGACTAGCGAGGTATGAGCAGTTCTTC.